This TCR beta chain originates from a study of blood T cells in healthy people across ages. The V segment lost 5 bases and the J segment 5 bases; nucleotides outside the gene matches: 3. CDR1 is KGHDR, CDR2 SFDVKD, per germline. This CDR3 is 14 amino acids long. A sample-barcoded 5' primer and a J-beta primer mix were used in a second PCR of about 7 to 12 cycles. The authors tagged each cDNA molecule using a template-switch adaptor with 12 random nucleotides. A minimum of 2.5 million CDR3-containing paired-end reads was obtained for each sample. MiXCR, run by TCRdb on the 5' RACE reads, gives a single entry per CDR3 protein. The repertoire holds some 1,000,000 distinct CDR3 sequences, with approximately 25% as singletons. Only a few counts were recorded for this clonotype. The sample also formed part of further work on T cells of mothers and their children. That study adds: Per child, 2.8 million or so TCR beta CDR3 reads were obtained, against over 9 million per mother.

This sequence joins TRBV24-1 and TRBJ1-1; 11 bases match TRBD1. The receptor was isolated from a girl aged 2-10 years in good health. The sample was blood. DNA for the CDR3: TGTGCCACCAGTGGGGGGACAGGGGGTACTGAAGCTTTCTTT. This translates into CATSGGTGGTEAFF.